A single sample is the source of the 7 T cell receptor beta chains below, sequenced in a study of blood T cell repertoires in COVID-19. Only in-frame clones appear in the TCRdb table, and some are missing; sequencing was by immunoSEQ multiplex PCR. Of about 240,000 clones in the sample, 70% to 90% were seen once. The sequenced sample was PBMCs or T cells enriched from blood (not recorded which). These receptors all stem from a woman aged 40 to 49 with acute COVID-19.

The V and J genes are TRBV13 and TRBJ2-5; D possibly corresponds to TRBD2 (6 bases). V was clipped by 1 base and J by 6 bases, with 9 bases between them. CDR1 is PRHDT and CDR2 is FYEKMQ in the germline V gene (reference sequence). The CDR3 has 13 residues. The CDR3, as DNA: TGTGCCAGCAGCTTAGACGGGGGTCAGACCCAGTACTTC. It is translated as CASSLDGGQTQYF.

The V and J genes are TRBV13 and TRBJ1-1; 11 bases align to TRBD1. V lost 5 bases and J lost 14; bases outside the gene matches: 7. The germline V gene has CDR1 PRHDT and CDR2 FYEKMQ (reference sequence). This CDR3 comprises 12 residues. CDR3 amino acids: CASSTLGTGGFF. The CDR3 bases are TGTGCCAGCAGCACCCTCGGGACAGGGGGATTCTTT.

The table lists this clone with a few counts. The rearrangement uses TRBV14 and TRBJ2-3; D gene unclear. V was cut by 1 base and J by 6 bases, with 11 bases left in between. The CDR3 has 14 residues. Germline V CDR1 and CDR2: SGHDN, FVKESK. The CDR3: CASSQVSLRDTQYF. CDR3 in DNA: TGTGCCAGCAGCCAAGTTAGCCTGAGGGATACGCAGTATTTT. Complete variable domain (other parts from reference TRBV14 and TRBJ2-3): EAGVTQFPSHSVIEKGQTVTLRCDPISGHDNLYWYRRVMGKEIKFLLHFVKESKQDESGMPNNRFLAERTGGTYSTLKVQPAELEDSGVYFCASSQVSLRDTQYFGPGTRLTVL.

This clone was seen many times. This chain's CDR3 is CASSPTGLADTQYF. The CDR3 region has the DNA TGTGCCAGCAGCCCCACCGGACTAGCGGATACGCAGTATTTT. This chain uses TRBV7-3 with TRBJ2-3; 9 bases align to TRBD2. Germline V gene sequence: CDR1 SGHTA, CDR2 FQGTGA. The CDR3 runs 14 residues. V was clipped by 5 bases and J by 6 bases; unmatched bases: 6. The full variable domain, with the rest looked up from reference TRBV7-3 and TRBJ2-3, is GAGVSQTPSNKVTEKGKYVELRCDPISGHTALYWYRQSLGQGPEFLIYFQGTGAADDSGLPNDRFFAVRPEGSVSTLKIQRTERGDSAVYLCASSPTGLADTQYFGPGTRLTVL.

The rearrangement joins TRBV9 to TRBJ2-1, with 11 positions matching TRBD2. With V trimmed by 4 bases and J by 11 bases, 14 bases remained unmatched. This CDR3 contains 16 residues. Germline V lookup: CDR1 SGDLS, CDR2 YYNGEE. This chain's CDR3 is CASSPPIAGGPLKQFF. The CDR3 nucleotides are TGTGCCAGCAGCCCCCCAATAGCGGGAGGGCCGTTAAAGCAGTTCTTC.

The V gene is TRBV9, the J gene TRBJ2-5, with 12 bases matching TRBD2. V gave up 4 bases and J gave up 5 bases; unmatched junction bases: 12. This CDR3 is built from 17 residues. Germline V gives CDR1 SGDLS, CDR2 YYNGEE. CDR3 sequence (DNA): TGTGCCAGCAGCCCATTTAGACTAGCGGGAGACGGGGAGACCCAGTACTTC. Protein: CASSPFRLAGDGETQYF.

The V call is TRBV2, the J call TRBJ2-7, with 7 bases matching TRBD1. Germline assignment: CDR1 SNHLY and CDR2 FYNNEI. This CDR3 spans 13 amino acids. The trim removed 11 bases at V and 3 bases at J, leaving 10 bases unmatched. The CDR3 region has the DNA TGTGCCCACAGGGCCCGGGACAGCTACGAGCAGTACTTC. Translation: CAHRARDSYEQYF.